This TCR beta chain was sequenced in a study of blood T cell repertoires in COVID-19 (TCRdb year 2020). Regarding the research as a whole: The collaborator samples originated in the United States, Italy and Spain and spanned the acute and convalescent phases of COVID-19. The samples were drawn from the first 160 participants of the ongoing ImmuneRACE study and from about 1,200 subjects provided by 6 global collaborators. The prospective study material was composed of cDNA or gDNA derived from T cells, B-cell-depleted T cells, or PBMCs. Subjects who had been exposed to COVID-19, were actively infected with it, or had recovered from it provided the deeply sampled blood TCRbeta repertoires that made up the dataset. Nearly every sample came with metadata listing a de-identified subject ID, COVID-19 status, age in years and sex. The repertoires were released in a freely available public database meant as a resource for research on the immune response to SARS-CoV-2. HLA class I and class II types, where available, came from metadata supplied by the sample provider rather than from assay-based typing.

As for this clone: Its binding antigen is unknown. No base-level quality is on record; no much larger clone is a single base apart.

Each collaborating institution followed its own protocols to collect whole blood in K2EDTA tubes. For TCRbeta analysis, collaborators shipped samples in one of three forms: frozen whole blood, isolated PBMCs, or DNA extracted from either of those sample types. The CDR3 sequence holds 14 residues, the cysteine and phenylalanine included. Here the CDR3 DNA is all that survives: 42 bases in frame from base 1. The CDR1 and CDR2 encoded by the germline V gene are SGHRS and YFSETQ. Cut back by 1 base and 7 bases, the V and J ends lie 14 bases apart. The immunoSEQ Assay, a bias-controlled multiplex PCR, was used to amplify TCRbeta CDR3 regions from genomic DNA. Regarding the original processing steps: The number of nucleated cells in each sample was estimated from the amplification of reference gene primers within the assay. Sequence reads were collapsed and filtered to measure the absolute abundance of every unique TCRbeta CDR3 rearrangement. For each sample, productive Simpson clonality was calculated as the square root of Simpson's diversity index across productive rearrangements. In TCRdb, the immuneACCESS table is reduced to in-frame sequences with V and J assigned. These tables do not hold every clone; where another copy was compared, an unresolved V gene accounts for under half, and the others remain unexplained. V, J and clone size are those of that table, while D and trimming were read from the DNA. The table for this sample lists 55,000 to 85,000 clones; 90% of them were counted only once. The top ten hold under 6.5% of the sample.

What the work shows at the level of the full study, not this receptor alone: The quantity of clinical and demographic metadata differed by source and by participant and was supplied without curation.

The rearranged segments are TRBV5-1 and TRBJ1-1; the best D guess is TRBD1, with 6 bases matching. This TCR was recovered from a young woman with acute or convalescent COVID-19. Input material: peripheral blood. The nucleotide sequence is TGCGCCAGCAGCTTGAGCTTGGACAGAGATGAAGCTTTCTTT. This sequence encodes CASSLSLDRDEAFF.